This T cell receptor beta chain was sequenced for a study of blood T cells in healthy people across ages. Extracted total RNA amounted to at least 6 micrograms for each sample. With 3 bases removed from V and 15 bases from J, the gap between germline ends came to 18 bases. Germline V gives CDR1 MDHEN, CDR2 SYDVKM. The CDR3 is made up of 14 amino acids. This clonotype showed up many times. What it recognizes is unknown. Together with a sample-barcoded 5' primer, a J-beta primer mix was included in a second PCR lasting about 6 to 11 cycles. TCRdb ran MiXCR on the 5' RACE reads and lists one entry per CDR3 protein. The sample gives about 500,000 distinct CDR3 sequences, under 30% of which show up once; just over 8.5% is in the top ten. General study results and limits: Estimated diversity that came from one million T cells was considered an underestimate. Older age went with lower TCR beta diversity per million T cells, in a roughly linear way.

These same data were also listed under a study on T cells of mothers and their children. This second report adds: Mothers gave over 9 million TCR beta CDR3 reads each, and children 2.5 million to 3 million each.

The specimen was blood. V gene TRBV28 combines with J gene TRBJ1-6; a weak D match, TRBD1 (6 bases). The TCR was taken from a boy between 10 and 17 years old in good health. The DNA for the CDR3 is TGTGCCAGCAGTTTTGCGACAGGACCCTATTTCCTCCACTTT. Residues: CASSFATGPYFLHF.